Detailed here is one TCR beta chain. The data derive from a study of OX40 agonist ivuxolimab in advanced cancers. With 2 bases removed from V and 2 bases from J, the gap between germline ends came to 10 bases. The CDR3 has 14 residues. Germline V gives CDR1 MNHEY, CDR2 SVGAGI. Produced via immunoSEQ multiplex PCR; TCRdb's table is partial and in-frame only. The profile shows 78,000 or so clones, 86% of them singletons. Specimen: CD4+ or CD8+ T cells sorted from blood, collected in a trial of the OX40 agonist ivuxolimab. The source is an adult with an advanced solid tumor such as melanoma, head and neck, liver or kidney cancer. V and J are TRBV6-5 and TRBJ2-7; unclear D gene. Here the CDR3 DNA reads TGTGCCAGCAGTTACACTGGATTGACCTACGAGCAGTACTTC. This encodes CASSYTGLTYEQYF.